The 27 T cell receptor beta chains in this list originate from one sample, sequenced in a study of shared clonotypes between healthy human individuals. The naive CD8 population came from CD45RO-negative cells selected for CCR7, without terminally differentiated effector memory CD45RA+ cells. TCRdb's table, derived via immunoSEQ multiplex PCR, lists solely in-frame clones and lacks some. The sample records 500,000 to 700,000 clones, approximately 95% being singletons. The sample taken for sequencing was naive CD8+ T cells sorted from blood. These receptors were taken from a woman aged 30 to 39 in good health.

The chain combines TRBV25-1 with TRBJ2-7; the match to TRBD2 covers 9 bases. V was clipped by 5 bases and J by 4 bases; unmatched bases: 6. Germline V lookup: CDR1 MGHDK, CDR2 SYGVNS. This CDR3 contains 14 residues. The CDR3 region is CASSLSGSGYEQYF. In nucleotides, the CDR3 is TGTGCCAGCAGTCTTAGCGGGAGTGGGTACGAGCAGTACTTC.

This clone was seen just once. The same CDR3 arises from other DNA sequences in this sample as well. This chain connects TRBV4-2 to TRBJ2-5, with TRBD1 identical over 12 bases. The end of the DNA aligns better with TRBJ2-7, so the J call may be wrong. This CDR3 has 15 amino acids. The germline CDR1 and CDR2 sequences are LGHNA and YNFKEQ. The CDR3 region has the DNA TGTGCCAGCAGCCAAGAGGGACAGGGGGCGTACGAGCAGTACTTC. Translation: CASSQEGQGAYEQYF.

The chain couples TRBV2 to TRBJ2-7; D is unclear. V was pared by 6 bases and J by 2 bases, with 11 bases between. Germline V gene lookup returns CDR1 SNHLY and CDR2 FYNNEI. The CDR3 loop spans 13 amino acids. The chain's CDR3 is CASRPGATYEQYF. For the CDR3, the DNA is TGTGCCAGCAGACCAGGCGCTACCTACGAGCAGTACTTC.

This clone turned up a few times. Other DNA variants within this sample encode the same CDR3. This chain joins TRBV28 and TRBJ1-1; the D is unclear. Trimming stripped 5 bases from V and 0 bases from J, with 7 bases between. The germline gives CDR1 MDHEN, CDR2 SYDVKM. This CDR3 comprises 13 residues. The CDR3 here is CASSLTVNTEAFF. The CDR3 nucleotides are TGTGCCAGCAGTCTCACTGTGAACACTGAAGCTTTCTTT.

The gene calls are TRBV2 and TRBJ1-4; weak D call: TRBD1 (6 bases). V was clipped by 6 bases and J by 8 bases, with 19 bases between them. This CDR3 contains 15 residues. Germline V gives CDR1 SNHLY, CDR2 FYNNEI. Written as DNA, the CDR3 is TGTGCCAGCAGAGAGGACAGCCTGGAGCGGGAAAAACTGTTTTTT. It specifies CASREDSLEREKLFF.

The J gene is TRBJ2-1, the V gene TRBV11-2; no reliable D call. V was clipped by 2 bases and J by 7 bases, with 6 bases between them. This CDR3 contains 12 residues. CDR1 and CDR2 (germline): SGHAT, FQNNGV. The CDR3 DNA sequence: TGTGCCAGCAGCTTATGGGGTAATGAGCAGTTCTTC. Residues: CASSLWGNEQFF.

The chain recombines TRBV27 with TRBJ2-1; 9 nucleotides align to TRBD2. This CDR3 has 17 residues. The germline V gene has CDR1 MNHEY and CDR2 SMNVEV (reference sequence). Germline trimming cut 0 bases from V and 5 bases from J; bases unmatched to any gene: 8. CDR3 sequence reads: CASSLSFSGSLNNEQFF. The CDR3 region has the DNA TGTGCCAGCAGTTTATCCTTTAGCGGGAGCCTTAACAATGAGCAGTTCTTC.

The chain employs TRBV2 and TRBJ1-3; D gene uncertain. This CDR3 region has 12 residues. Germline V gene sequence: CDR1 SNHLY, CDR2 FYNNEI. Trimming took off 4 bases at V and 4 bases at J, with 5 bases between the two ends. The CDR3 region is CASSGLGNTIYF. DNA of the CDR3: TGTGCCAGCAGTGGTCTCGGAAACACCATATATTTT.

This sequence joins TRBV7-9 and TRBJ1-5; perhaps TRBD1 as D (5 bases). The germline V gene has CDR1 SEHNR and CDR2 FQNEAQ (reference sequence). V gave up 5 bases and J gave up 7 bases, with 18 bases separating them. This CDR3 is built from 15 residues. The CDR3 protein is CASSPMGGLGQPQHF. DNA for the CDR3: TGTGCCAGCAGCCCGATGGGGGGATTGGGCCAGCCCCAGCATTTT.

This chain connects TRBV2 to TRBJ1-5; D is ambiguous. Per germline, CDR1 SNHLY and CDR2 FYNNEI. With 0 bases removed from V and 4 bases from J, the gap between germline ends came to 7 bases. The CDR3 runs to 14 residues. The CDR3 sequence: CASSEAGDNQPQHF. The CDR3 DNA is TGTGCCAGCAGTGAAGCGGGAGATAATCAGCCCCAGCATTTT. The full variable domain, in which reference TRBV2 and TRBJ1-5 provide the parts outside the CDR3, is EPEVTQTPSHQVTQMGQEVILRCVPISNHLYFYWYRQILGQKVEFLVSFYNNEISEKSEIFDDQFSVERPDGSNFTLKIRSTKLEDSAMYFCASSEAGDNQPQHFGDGTRLSIL.

V gene TRBV19 combines with J gene TRBJ2-1; D remains unclear. The CDR3 has 13 amino acids. CDR1 and CDR2 (germline): LNHDA, SQIVND (reference sequence). V was pared by 1 base and J by 6 bases, with 7 bases between. CDR3 DNA: TGTGCCAGTAGTATAGCCTTCTCCAATGAGCAGTTCTTC. Its protein product is CASSIAFSNEQFF.

The rearrangement links TRBV11-2 to TRBJ2-1; D might be TRBD1 (7 bases). Between the trimmed V and J ends, which lost 1 base and 5 bases, there was a span of 12 bases. Germline V gene data show CDR1 as SGHAT and CDR2 as FQNNGV. The CDR3 is made up of 15 amino acids. The CDR3 region is CASSLVGRGDNEQFF. CDR3 DNA: TGTGCCAGCAGCTTAGTCGGCAGGGGGGACAATGAGCAGTTCTTC.

A single count supports this clone. The V gene is TRBV5-1, the J gene TRBJ2-7; TRBD1 aligns across 10 bases. The CDR3 covers 14 residues. The V and J ends lost 9 bases and 4 bases, in that order; junction bases with no gene match: 10. Germline V gives CDR1 SGHRS, CDR2 YFSETQ. CDR3 bases: TGCGCCACCGCCCCCGGGACAGGGGTTTACGAGCAGTACTTC. This codes for CATAPGTGVYEQYF.

This chain links TRBV5-4 with TRBJ2-3; TRBD2 aligns across 8 bases. The CDR3 totals 15 residues. CDR1 and CDR2 (germline): SGHNT, YYREEE (reference sequence). V lost 1 base and J lost 4; bases outside the gene matches: 5. The CDR3 here is CASSLSLAGSDTQYF. CDR3 DNA sequence: TGTGCCAGCAGCTTGTCATTAGCGGGATCAGATACGCAGTATTTT.

The gene calls are TRBV27 and TRBJ2-7; 7 bases fit TRBD2. The CDR3 runs 13 residues. V trimming: 2 bases; J trimming: 7 bases; junction bases outside the gene matches: 5. Germline V CDR1 and CDR2: MNHEY, SMNVEV (reference sequence). CDR3 residues: CASSLVGGWEQYF. For the CDR3, the DNA is TGTGCCAGCAGTTTAGTCGGGGGGTGGGAGCAGTACTTC.

Points on this clone: A junction boundary mismatches the germline segment, possibly from a read error. This chain uses TRBV14 with TRBJ1-1; TRBD1 matches 10 bases. The germline V gene encodes CDR1 SGHDN and CDR2 FVKESK. The CDR3 totals 16 residues. The CDR3 DNA sequence: TGTGCCAGCAGCCAACCCAAGGGACAGGGGAACCCTGAAGCTTTCTTT. Its protein is CASSQPKGQGNPEAFF.

The chain recombines TRBV9 with TRBJ2-3; D is perhaps TRBD2 (5 bases). The germline V and J ends were trimmed by 3 bases and 0 bases, with 8 bases remaining between them. Germline CDR1 is SGDLS and CDR2 is YYNGEE. The CDR3 covers 14 residues. The CDR3 region is CASSASYSTDTQYF. For the CDR3, the DNA is TGTGCCAGCAGCGCTAGCTATAGCACAGATACGCAGTATTTT.

This chain connects TRBV5-6 to TRBJ2-7, with a tentative D call TRBD2 (6 bases). Per the germline V gene, CDR1 is SGHDT and CDR2 is YYEEEE. CDR3 size: 12 residues. Trimming took 4 bases from V and 6 from J, leaving 11 bases between them. The CDR3 is CASSPGDGEQYF. In DNA form, the CDR3 reads TGTGCCAGCAGCCCGGGGGATGGCGAGCAGTACTTC.

This clone was detected once. The same CDR3 also results from other DNA sequences found in this sample. The chain links TRBV5-6 to TRBJ2-7; no clear D gene. The germline V gene encodes CDR1 SGHDT and CDR2 YYEEEE. V shed 0 bases and J shed 2 bases, with 9 bases lying between them. The CDR3 runs 14 residues. The CDR3 coding sequence is TGTGCCAGCAGCTTGGCGGGCGGTCCCTACGAGCAGTACTTC. Residues: CASSLAGGPYEQYF.

The rearrangement links TRBV5-1 to TRBJ2-1, with 8 bases fitting TRBD2. J gave up 4 bases and V 5 bases, and 5 bases lay outside the gene matches. Germline V gene data show CDR1 as SGHRS and CDR2 as YFSETQ. The CDR3 extends over 14 amino acids. CDR3 residues: CASRETSAYNEQFF. Here the CDR3 DNA reads TGCGCCAGCAGGGAGACTAGCGCGTACAATGAGCAGTTCTTC.

The gene calls are TRBV27 and TRBJ2-1; TRBD1 agrees at 12 bases. CDR3 size: 16 residues. V lost 8 bases, J lost 7 bases, and 12 bases stayed unmatched. Germline CDR1 is MNHEY and CDR2 is SMNVEV (reference sequence). The CDR3 protein is CASAPRDRGLWNEQFF. The CDR3 nucleotides are TGTGCCAGCGCTCCGAGGGACAGGGGGCTGTGGAATGAGCAGTTCTTC.

The V call is TRBV14, the J call TRBJ1-2; no clear D. The length of the CDR3 is 17 residues. Germline V CDR1 and CDR2: SGHDN, FVKESK. V was clipped by 0 bases and J by 3 bases, with 17 bases between them. This CDR3 reads CASSQDPPQSLHYGYTF. The CDR3 coding sequence is TGTGCCAGCAGCCAAGATCCCCCGCAGTCGCTGCACTATGGCTACACCTTC. Drawing the rest from reference TRBV14 and TRBJ1-2, the complete variable domain is EAGVTQFPSHSVIEKGQTVTLRCDPISGHDNLYWYRRVMGKEIKFLLHFVKESKQDESGMPNNRFLAERTGGTYSTLKVQPAELEDSGVYFCASSQDPPQSLHYGYTFGSGTRLTVV.

The V call is TRBV7-8, the J call TRBJ2-7; D unclear. V was pared by 4 bases and J by 3 bases, with 13 bases between. CDR1 SGHVS and CDR2 FQNEAQ come from the germline V gene. The CDR3 has 14 amino acids. The CDR3 sequence is CASSSTSAGYEQYF. The CDR3 nucleotides read TGTGCCAGCAGCTCGACGTCGGCCGGCTACGAGCAGTACTTC.

This clone was detected once. The chain has TRBV27 and TRBJ2-3; the match to TRBD1 covers 8 bases. Germline values: CDR1 MNHEY, CDR2 SMNVEV (reference sequence). The length of the CDR3 is 18 residues. V was pared by 6 bases and J by 0 bases, with 14 bases of the junction left unmatched. This CDR3 is CASSETGTGLTSTDTQYF. The DNA of the CDR3 is TGTGCCAGCAGCGAAACCGGGACAGGCCTAACTAGCACAGATACGCAGTATTTT.

The count of this clone is one. The chain links TRBV11-2 to TRBJ2-1; 13 nucleotides agree with TRBD2. J lost 6 bases, V lost 5 bases, and 4 bases had no gene match. This CDR3 region has 15 residues. Germline V gene sequence: CDR1 SGHAT, CDR2 FQNNGV. The CDR3 DNA is TGTGCCAGCAGCCTCGGACTAGCGGGAGCCAATGAGCAGTTCTTC. Protein product: CASSLGLAGANEQFF.

The J gene is TRBJ2-2, the V gene TRBV5-4, with 8 bases lining up with TRBD1. V lost 3 bases to trimming and J lost 3 bases; unmatched junction nucleotides: 10. In germline, CDR1 is SGHNT, CDR2 YYREEE (reference sequence). This CDR3 spans 17 amino acids. The CDR3 sequence is CASSSAGGQGYTGELFF. The CDR3 coding sequence is TGTGCCAGCAGCTCCGCCGGAGGACAGGGTTACACCGGGGAGCTGTTTTTT.

The chain is built from TRBV5-4 and TRBJ2-2; either TRBD1 or TRBD2 may fit D (5 bases each). Germline lookup yields CDR1 SGHNT and CDR2 YYREEE (reference sequence). CDR3 length: 12 amino acids. V was shortened by 5 bases and J by 5 bases, with 7 bases between the two germline ends. CDR3 bases: TGTGCCAGCAGTGAGGGGACCGGGGAGCTGTTTTTT. As protein: CASSEGTGELFF.